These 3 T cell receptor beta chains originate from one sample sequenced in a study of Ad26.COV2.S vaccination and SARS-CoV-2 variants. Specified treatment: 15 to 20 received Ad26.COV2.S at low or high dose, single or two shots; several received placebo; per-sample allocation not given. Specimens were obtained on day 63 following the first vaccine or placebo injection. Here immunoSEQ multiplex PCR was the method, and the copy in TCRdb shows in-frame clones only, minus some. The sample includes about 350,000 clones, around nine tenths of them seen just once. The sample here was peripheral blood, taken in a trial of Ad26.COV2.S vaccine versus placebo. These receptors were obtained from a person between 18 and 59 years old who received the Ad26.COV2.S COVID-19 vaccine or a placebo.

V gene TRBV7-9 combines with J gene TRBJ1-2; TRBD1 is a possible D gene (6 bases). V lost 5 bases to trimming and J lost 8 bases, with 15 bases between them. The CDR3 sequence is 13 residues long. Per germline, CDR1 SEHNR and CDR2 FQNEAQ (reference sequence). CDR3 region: CASSLVGAVGYTF. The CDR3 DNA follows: TGTGCCAGCAGCCTAGTGGGGGCTGTGGGCTACACCTTC. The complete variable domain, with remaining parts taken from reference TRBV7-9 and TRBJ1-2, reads DTGVSQNPRHKITKRGQNVTFRCDPISEHNRLYWYRQTLGQGPEFLTYFQNEAQLEKSRLLSDRFSAERPKGSFSTLEIQRTEQGDSAMYLCASSLVGAVGYTFGSGTRLTVV.

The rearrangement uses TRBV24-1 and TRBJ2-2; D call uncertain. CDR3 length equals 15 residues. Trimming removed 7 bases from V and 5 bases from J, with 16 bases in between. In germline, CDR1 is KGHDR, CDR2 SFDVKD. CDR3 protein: CATSRRALGTGELFF. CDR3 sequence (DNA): TGTGCCACCAGCCGACGGGCCCTCGGGACCGGGGAGCTGTTTTTT.

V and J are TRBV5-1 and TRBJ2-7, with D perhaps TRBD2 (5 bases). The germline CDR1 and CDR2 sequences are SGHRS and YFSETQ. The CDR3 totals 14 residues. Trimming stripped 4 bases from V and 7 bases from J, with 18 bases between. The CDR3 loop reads CASSAQRPLGEQYF. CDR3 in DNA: TGCGCCAGCAGCGCGCAGAGGCCACTAGGGGAGCAGTACTTC.